This TCR beta chain was retrieved from a study of a mutant IDH1 vaccine in newly diagnosed glioma. As for the study in general: Patients were pretreated with radiotherapy, temozolomide, or both, mostly both. V12 fell at week 35 and V13, the study end, at week 47.

The CDR3 is 13 residues long. The germline CDR1 and CDR2 sequences are SQVTM and ANQGSEA. The germline V and J ends were trimmed by 7 bases and 0 bases, with 12 bases remaining between them. Overall study results and limits: The study observed vaccine-induced immune responses in just over 90% of patients.

As to this clone: Its specificity is not known.

Clones were sequenced by immunoSEQ multiplex PCR, and TCRdb holds only the in-frame ones, with some missing. Altogether 56,000 or so clones are present, 75% being singletons, with the ten largest covering about 5%. Time point specified: week 47, end of study. One vaccine dose held 300 ug of mutant IDH1 20-mer peptide and came with topical imiquimod. In weeks 1, 3, 5, 7, 11, 15, 19 and 23, patients were immunized, eight times in all. This chain uses TRBV29-1 with TRBJ1-1; tentative D call: TRBD1 (6 bases). Sample: PBMCs, taken from a glioma patient whose treatment included an IDH1 peptide vaccine. The clonotype was recovered from a man aged 50-60 years with glioma. CDR3 loop: CSGQGTLNTEAFF. CDR3 in DNA: TGCAGCGGCCAGGGGACGCTGAACACTGAAGCTTTCTTT.